What follows are 29 T cell receptor beta chains derived from one specimen sequenced in a study of OX40 agonist ivuxolimab in advanced cancers. This table comes from immunoSEQ multiplex PCR, and its TCRdb copy is limited to in-frame clones, with some not included. The sample carries about 83,000 clones, 85% recorded once. Sequences were derived from CD4+ or CD8+ T cells sorted from blood, sampled in a trial of the OX40 agonist ivuxolimab. The receptors originated from an adult with an advanced solid tumor such as melanoma, head and neck, liver or kidney cancer.

The chain couples TRBV18 to TRBJ1-5, with 9 bases lining up with TRBD1. The J segment lost 3 bases and the V segment lost 2 bases, leaving 8 bases of the junction unmatched. The CDR3 sequence is 17 residues long. CDR1 is KGHSH, CDR2 LQKENI, per germline. The CDR3 reads CASSPGSGQGFNQPQHF. The CDR3 region has the DNA TGTGCCAGCTCACCAGGGTCGGGACAGGGATTCAATCAGCCCCAGCATTTT.

This clone was found a few times. This CDR3 reads CASSDPPGGELFF. CDR3 coding DNA: TGTGCCAGCAGTGATCCCCCGGGTGGGGAGCTGTTTTTT. The chain combines TRBV2 with TRBJ2-2, with D unclear. This CDR3 contains 13 residues. The germline V gene encodes CDR1 SNHLY and CDR2 FYNNEI. V lost 3 bases to trimming and J lost 8 bases, with 10 bases between them.

The rearrangement links TRBV19 to TRBJ2-2; 7 positions agree with TRBD1. CDR3 length: 15 residues. Germline V gene data show CDR1 as LNHDA and CDR2 as SQIVND (reference sequence). V dropped 7 bases and J dropped 1; count of bases not matched to a gene: 6. CDR3 in amino acids: CASTLGQVNTGELFF. The CDR3 DNA reads as TGTGCCAGTACCCTCGGACAGGTGAACACCGGGGAGCTGTTTTTT.

This chain connects TRBV5-1 to TRBJ2-3; a weak D match, TRBD2 (5 bases). This CDR3 region has 13 residues. V was cut by 5 bases and J by 1 base, with 8 bases left in between. Germline loops: CDR1 SGHRS, CDR2 YFSETQ. The CDR3 here is CASSPGGTDTQYF. CDR3 DNA: TGCGCCAGCAGTCCCGGGGGCACAGATACGCAGTATTTT.

This clone was seen a single time. Other DNA sequences of this sample code for an identical CDR3. For the CDR3, the DNA is TGTGCCAGTAGTCCCAGGGGCTACAATGAGCAGTTCTTC. Its protein product is CASSPRGYNEQFF. The chain has TRBV19 and TRBJ2-1; D possibly corresponds to TRBD1 (6 bases). The CDR3 consists of 13 residues. Deletions cut 5 bases from V and 3 bases from J, with 8 bases between. The germline gives CDR1 LNHDA, CDR2 SQIVND (reference sequence).

The rearrangement uses TRBV4-1 and TRBJ1-2, with D hard to call. This CDR3 contains 16 residues. Germline CDR1 is MGHRA and CDR2 is YSYEKL. Between the trimmed V and J ends, which lost 0 bases and 4 bases, there was a span of 15 bases. The CDR3 bases are TGCGCCAGCAGCCAAGATCATACGCCACAGCTCTATGGCTACACCTTC. Its protein is CASSQDHTPQLYGYTF.

V is TRBV19 and J is TRBJ1-5, with 9 positions matching TRBD1. V lost 6 bases, J lost 5 bases, and 11 bases stayed unmatched. Germline V gene data show CDR1 as LNHDA and CDR2 as SQIVND (reference sequence). CDR3 length: 16 amino acids. The CDR3 sequence is CASRTLTGGSDQPQHF. CDR3 nucleotides: TGTGCCAGTAGAACCCTGACAGGGGGATCAGATCAGCCCCAGCATTTT. Filled out from reference TRBV19 and TRBJ1-5, the complete variable domain reads DGGITQSPKYLFRKEGQNVTLSCEQNLNHDAMYWYRQDPGQGLRLIYYSQIVNDFQKGDIAEGYSVSREKKESFPLTVTSAQKNPTAFYLCASRTLTGGSDQPQHFGDGTRLSIL.

The V call is TRBV10-3, the J call TRBJ2-1; D is ambiguous. V lost 5 bases, J lost 4 bases, and 15 bases lay in between. Germline loops: CDR1 ENHRY, CDR2 SYGVKD. The length of the CDR3 is 15 residues. CDR3 bases: TGTGCCATCAGTCAGCGCCAGTCTCGATACAATGAGCAGTTCTTC. The encoded protein is CAISQRQSRYNEQFF.

The V and J genes are TRBV18 and TRBJ1-1, with D perhaps matching TRBD1 (6 bases). With 2 bases removed from V and 6 bases from J, the gap between germline ends came to 19 bases. The CDR3 runs 16 residues. Germline CDR1 KGHSH, CDR2 LQKENI. The CDR3 bases are TGTGCCAGCTCACCAACGGGGGGGCGCGGGGGAGCTGAAGCTTTCTTT. Protein sequence: CASSPTGGRGGAEAFF.

The genes are TRBV6-5 and TRBJ1-1, with 9 bases identical to TRBD1. V lost 7 bases to trimming and J lost 1 base; unmatched junction nucleotides: 7. CDR1 and CDR2 (germline): MNHEY, SVGAGI. The CDR3 runs 15 residues. The CDR3: CASTATGGSNTEAFF. The CDR3 DNA reads TGTGCCAGCACGGCCACAGGGGGCTCGAACACTGAAGCTTTCTTT.

This chain uses TRBV2 with TRBJ1-4; TRBD1 aligns across 7 bases. The trim removed 7 bases at V and 0 bases at J, leaving 5 bases unmatched. This CDR3 contains 15 residues. Germline lookup yields CDR1 SNHLY and CDR2 FYNNEI. The CDR3 DNA follows: TGTGCCAGCAAGCGACAGGGTTCAACTAATGAAAAACTGTTTTTT. This gives the protein CASKRQGSTNEKLFF.

This clone was picked up one time. The chain links TRBV30 to TRBJ1-4; TRBD1 matches 8 bases. This CDR3 is built from 15 residues. Looked up from germline, CDR1 is GTSNPN and CDR2 is SVGIG (reference sequence). Trimming at V came to 0 bases and at J to 8 bases, leaving 8 bases not matched to a gene. The CDR3, as DNA: TGTGCCTGGAGTGTACAGACAGGGGTGGTGGAAAAACTGTTTTTT. This translates into CAWSVQTGVVEKLFF.

J is TRBJ2-2 and V is TRBV5-1, with D perhaps being TRBD1 or TRBD2 (5 bases each). V shed 6 bases and J shed 0 bases, with 9 bases lying between them. This CDR3 spans 14 amino acids. Germline CDR1 reads SGHRS; CDR2 reads YFSETQ. In nucleotides, the CDR3 is TGCGCCAGCATCGGGACGACGAACACCGGGGAGCTGTTTTTT. Its protein product is CASIGTTNTGELFF.

This clone was seen a handful of times. This chain joins TRBV4-1 and TRBJ1-2, with 10 bases aligning to TRBD1. The CDR3 has 16 residues. Germline CDR1 is MGHRA and CDR2 is YSYEKL. V gave up 4 bases and J gave up 4 bases; unmatched junction bases: 9. The CDR3 DNA reads TGCGCCAGCAGCCCTATAAGACGGGACAGGGGCTATGGCTACACCTTC. Translation gives CASSPIRRDRGYGYTF.

This chain joins TRBV7-8 and TRBJ1-6; D call uncertain. The CDR3 extends over 17 amino acids. The ends were cut back, 1 base at V and 7 bases at J, with 17 bases in the middle. The V gene's germline CDR1 is SGHVS and CDR2 FQNEAQ. The CDR3 loop reads CASSLDQISRRNSPLHF. CDR3 bases: TGTGCCAGCAGCTTAGATCAGATCAGTAGAAGAAATTCACCCCTCCACTTT.

The genes are TRBV27 and TRBJ2-1; D not certain. The V end was cut by 6 bases, the J end by 3 bases, with 3 bases between. The CDR3 runs to 11 residues. Per germline, CDR1 MNHEY and CDR2 SMNVEV (reference sequence). CDR3 DNA sequence: TGTGCCAGCAGCGTCTACAATGAGCAGTTCTTC. Translation gives CASSVYNEQFF.

This chain joins TRBV18 and TRBJ1-4; the D gene is possibly TRBD1 (6 bases). The CDR3 covers 14 residues. V shed 2 bases and J shed 2 bases, with 6 bases lying between them. Germline V gives CDR1 KGHSH, CDR2 LQKENI. CDR3 coding DNA: TGTGCCAGCTCACCAGGGGGCACTAATGAAAAACTGTTTTTT. Translated: CASSPGGTNEKLFF.

This chain connects TRBV10-3 to TRBJ2-7; D is possibly TRBD2 (5 bases). The V and J ends lost 4 bases and 4 bases respectively, with 14 bases between them. Germline V gene lookup returns CDR1 ENHRY and CDR2 SYGVKD. The CDR3 is made up of 14 amino acids. The CDR3 spells CAISGGSVGYEQYF. CDR3 bases: TGTGCCATCAGTGGGGGTAGCGTGGGGTACGAGCAGTACTTC.

The chain carries TRBV27 and TRBJ1-6; D unclear. Per germline, CDR1 MNHEY and CDR2 SMNVEV (reference sequence). The CDR3 loop spans 14 amino acids. The germline V and J ends were trimmed by 9 bases and 3 bases, with 12 bases remaining between them. The CDR3 DNA sequence: TGTGCCAGTAGGGTTCCCCTCTATAATTCACCCCTCCACTTT. Amino acid sequence: CASRVPLYNSPLHF.

V usage is TRBV7-3 and J usage is TRBJ2-5, with D maybe TRBD1 (6 bases). Germline CDR1 reads SGHTA; CDR2 reads FQGTGA. The V and J ends lost 2 bases and 5 bases respectively, with 12 bases between them. The CDR3 is 14 amino acids. CDR3 coding DNA: TGTGCCAGCAGCTTACAGGGGCGCGTTGAGACCCAGTACTTC. Its translation is CASSLQGRVETQYF.

The chain combines TRBV4-2 with TRBJ2-1; D gene uncertain. The germline V gene encodes CDR1 LGHNA and CDR2 YNFKEQ. With 0 bases removed from V and 7 bases from J, the gap between germline ends came to 13 bases. This CDR3 contains 15 residues. The CDR3 loop reads CASSQDYMRYNEQFF. The CDR3, as DNA: TGTGCCAGCAGCCAAGATTATATGCGCTATAATGAGCAGTTCTTC.

The sample holds one count of this clone. The chain uses TRBV30 and TRBJ2-6, with TRBD2 matching 7 bases. CDR3 length: 16 amino acids. Germline CDR1 and CDR2: GTSNPN and SVGIG (reference sequence). The ends lost 5 bases at V and 4 bases at J; junction bases unmatched: 11. This chain's CDR3 is CAWAKERGSGANVLTF. CDR3 sequence (DNA): TGTGCCTGGGCCAAGGAGCGGGGATCCGGGGCCAACGTCCTGACTTTC.

The J gene is TRBJ1-4, the V gene TRBV2; D is unresolved. The V end lost 0 bases, the J end lost 8 bases, and 13 bases lay between the germline ends. Germline CDR1 reads SNHLY; CDR2 reads FYNNEI. The CDR3 length is 15 residues. The CDR3 DNA sequence: TGTGCCAGCAGTGAAGCAGTGGCAGGCCGCGAAAAACTGTTTTTT. Encoded protein: CASSEAVAGREKLFF.

This chain connects TRBV28 to TRBJ1-1, with D possibly matching TRBD1 (6 bases). Trimming pared 6 bases from V and 1 base from J, leaving 12 bases between. This CDR3 contains 14 residues. CDR1 is MDHEN, CDR2 SYDVKM, per germline. CDR3 sequence (DNA): TGTGCCAGCAGCCCGGGACACACGAACACTGAAGCTTTCTTT. This codes for CASSPGHTNTEAFF.

This rearrangement joins TRBV7-2 to TRBJ1-1; perhaps TRBD1 as D (5 bases). Between the trimmed V and J ends, which lost 4 bases and 1 base, there was a span of 7 bases. Germline loops: CDR1 SGHTA, CDR2 FQGNSA. The CDR3 covers 13 residues. CDR3 in DNA: TGTGCCAGCAGCTCCGACAGGAACACTGAAGCTTTCTTT. The encoded protein is CASSSDRNTEAFF.

This rearrangement joins TRBV6-1 to TRBJ2-3; 11 positions agree with TRBD2. Germline CDR1 and CDR2: MNHNS and SASEGT. The CDR3 has 19 amino acids. J was trimmed by 0 bases and V by 4 bases; bases with no gene match: 12. CDR3 DNA: TGTGCCAGCAGTGCCCCCCCGGGACTAGCGGCAAAGAGCACAGATACGCAGTATTTT. Its protein is CASSAPPGLAAKSTDTQYF.

The chain joins TRBV7-2 to TRBJ2-5; possibly TRBD2 for D (6 bases). Trimming cost V 5 bases and J 4 bases, with 17 bases left between them. Germline CDR1 reads SGHTA; CDR2 reads FQGNSA. CDR3 size: 15 residues. The CDR3 DNA reads TGTGCCAGCAGCCCCCCCGGGGGTTTGGGAGAGACCCAGTACTTC. Its protein product is CASSPPGGLGETQYF. Filled out from reference TRBV7-2 and TRBJ2-5, the complete variable domain reads GAGVSQSPSNKVTEKGKDVELRCDPISGHTALYWYRQSLGQGLEFLIYFQGNSAPDKSGLPSDRFSAERTGGSVSTLTIQRTQQEDSAVYLCASSPPGGLGETQYFGPGTRLLVL.

The chain couples TRBV7-2 to TRBJ2-1; 10 nucleotides line up with TRBD2. V shed 6 bases, J shed 6 bases, and the junction held 2 bases outside the gene matches. This CDR3 contains 13 residues. Germline CDR1 reads SGHTA; CDR2 reads FQGNSA. The CDR3, as DNA: TGTGCCAGCAGTTCTAGCGGGGGCAATGAGCAGTTCTTC. Amino acid sequence: CASSSSGGNEQFF.

This sequence joins TRBV6-1 and TRBJ2-1; D is undetermined. Germline V gene data show CDR1 as MNHNS and CDR2 as SASEGT. The CDR3 is 11 amino acids. With 2 bases removed from V and 10 bases from J, the gap between germline ends came to 6 bases. The CDR3 DNA is TGTGCCAGCAGTGAACCAATAGAGCAGTTCTTC. Encoded protein: CASSEPIEQFF.